This TCR beta chain was recovered during a study of patients and donors after allogeneic stem cell transplantation. TCRdb called the RT-PCR reads again in MiXCR, with one record for every CDR3 protein. The sample lists approximately 210,000 distinct CDR3 sequences, around 41% seen once, with about 30% in the top ten. The CDR3 consists of 17 residues. Germline CDR1 is SGHRS and CDR2 is YFSETQ. The trim removed 4 bases at V and 0 bases at J, leaving 6 bases unmatched. Sequencing was carried out using blood, either unsorted or a sorted T cell fraction (not recorded which). The chain combines TRBV5-1 with TRBJ2-2; 10 bases fit TRBD2. This clonotype was obtained from a human donor who was either an allogeneic HSCT recipient or a stem cell or donor lymphocyte infusion donor (not recorded which). It is not recorded whose cells these are; they may come from a transplant donor. The chain's CDR3 is CASSSRTSGANTGELFF. As DNA, the CDR3 is TGCGCCAGCAGCAGTCGGACTAGCGGTGCGAACACCGGGGAGCTGTTTTTT.